The 5 T cell receptor beta chains reported below all come from one sample, sequenced in a study of shared clonotypes between healthy human individuals. Generated by immunoSEQ multiplex PCR, the TCRdb table keeps only in-frame clones and is missing some. Found here are 650,000 to 800,000 clones, around 70% of them singletons; the top ten hold around 1.7%. The sample consisted of memory CD4+ T cells sorted from blood. The subset was: CD45RA-negative fraction. These receptors all stem from a young woman in good health.

DNA of the CDR3: TGTGCCAGCAGCTTATATGGGCTAGCGGGAGGAGCCGGGGGAGAGACCCAGTACTTC. This translates into CASSLYGLAGGAGGETQYF. This chain uses TRBV7-2 with TRBJ2-5, with 11 nucleotides matching TRBD2. The CDR3 sequence is 19 residues long. V shed 2 bases, J shed 4 bases, and the junction held 15 bases outside the gene matches. The V gene's germline CDR1 is SGHTA and CDR2 FQGNSA.

The J gene is TRBJ1-4, the V gene TRBV2; D is possibly TRBD1 (5 bases). V was cut by 6 bases and J by 1 base, with 9 bases left in between. This CDR3 contains 14 residues. Germline V lookup: CDR1 SNHLY, CDR2 FYNNEI. The CDR3 region has the DNA TGTGCCAGCAGCCGGGACCGAACTAATGAAAAACTGTTTTTT. It yields the protein CASSRDRTNEKLFF.

The chain carries TRBV6-5 and TRBJ2-7; 10 bases match TRBD2. Germline CDR1 reads MNHEY; CDR2 reads SVGAGI. The V and J ends lost 0 bases and 3 bases, in that order; junction bases with no gene match: 5. This CDR3 is 16 amino acids long. CDR3 in DNA: TGTGCCAGCAGTTACTCTAGGGGACTAGCGAGCTACGAGCAGTACTTC. This gives the protein CASSYSRGLASYEQYF.

The rearrangement joins TRBV27 to TRBJ1-4; 9 positions agree with TRBD1. The J segment lost 10 bases and the V segment lost 2 bases, leaving 2 bases of the junction unmatched. The germline gives CDR1 MNHEY, CDR2 SMNVEV (reference sequence). The CDR3 runs to 13 residues. CDR3 DNA sequence: TGTGCCAGCAGTTTACTGGGACAGGGAAAACTGTTTTTT. Its translation: CASSLLGQGKLFF. The full variable domain, rest sourced from reference TRBV27 and TRBJ1-4, is EAQVTQNPRYLITVTGKKLTVTCSQNMNHEYMSWYRQDPGLGLRQIYYSMNVEVTDKGDVPEGYKVSRKEKRNFPLILESPSPNQTSLYFCASSLLGQGKLFFGSGTQLSVL.

Concerning this clone itself: Within the sample, other DNA sequences also encode this same CDR3. The V and J genes are TRBV5-1 and TRBJ1-1; tentative D call: TRBD1 (6 bases). Germline CDR1 SGHRS, CDR2 YFSETQ. V lost 3 bases, J lost 0 bases, and 12 bases lay in between. The length of the CDR3 is 15 residues. Here the CDR3 DNA reads TGCGCCAGCAGCTCCAGGACAGAGATGAACACTGAAGCTTTCTTT. This sequence encodes CASSSRTEMNTEAFF. The variable domain in full, completed from reference TRBV5-1 and TRBJ1-1, reads KAGVTQTPRYLIKTRGQQVTLSCSPISGHRSVSWYQQTPGQGLQFLFEYFSETQRNKGNFPGRFSGRQFSNSRSEMNVSTLELGDSALYLCASSSRTEMNTEAFFGQGTRLTVV.